A single sample is the source of the 25 T cell receptor beta chains below, sequenced in a study of multiple sclerosis patients with progressive multifocal leukoencephalopathy. Time point defined: before natalizumab initiation. Only in-frame clones appear in the TCRdb table, and some are missing; sequencing was by immunoSEQ multiplex PCR. The sample includes some 30,000 clones, approximately 90% of them seen just once. The sequenced material came from PBMCs. The receptor source for this set is a human donor with multiple sclerosis.

Only one count was recorded for this clone. The J gene is TRBJ1-4, the V gene TRBV30; D unclear. The germline V gene has CDR1 GTSNPN and CDR2 SVGIG (reference sequence). Trimming pared 3 bases from V and 8 bases from J, leaving 7 bases between. The CDR3 is made up of 11 amino acids. The CDR3 DNA is TGTGCCTGGAGCATTAGGGAAAAACTGTTTTTT. Protein sequence: CAWSIREKLFF. Filled out from reference TRBV30 and TRBJ1-4, the complete variable domain reads SQTIHQWPATLVQPVGSPLSLECTVEGTSNPNLYWYRQAAGRGLQLLFYSVGIGQISSEVPQNLSASRPQDRQFILSSKKLLLSDSGFYLCAWSIREKLFFGSGTQLSVL.

This chain links TRBV30 with TRBJ1-2; D remains ambiguous. Trimming took off 0 bases at V and 0 bases at J, with 14 bases between the two ends. Germline-derived CDR1 and CDR2 are GTSNPN and SVGIG (reference sequence). CDR3 size: 16 residues. CDR3 in amino acids: CAWSVTAGRPNYGYTF. The CDR3 region has the DNA TGTGCCTGGAGTGTAACCGCCGGACGTCCTAACTATGGCTACACCTTC.

The J gene is TRBJ1-5, the V gene TRBV7-9; possibly TRBD1 for D (5 bases). The CDR3 is 13 amino acids. V gave up 3 bases and J gave up 5 bases, with 8 bases separating them. CDR1 and CDR2 from the germline V gene are SEHNR and FQNEAQ (reference sequence). CDR3 amino acids: CASSFVTDQPQHF. The DNA of the CDR3 is TGTGCCAGCAGCTTCGTGACAGATCAGCCCCAGCATTTT.

The chain carries TRBV20-1 and TRBJ1-1; D unresolved. V lost 3 bases and J lost 11, with 13 bases in between. The germline V gene has CDR1 DFQATT and CDR2 SNEGSKA (reference sequence). This CDR3 region has 11 residues. The CDR3 here is CSASYTAKAFF. In DNA form, the CDR3 reads TGCAGTGCTAGCTACACCGCCAAGGCTTTCTTT.

This clone was seen a few times. The chain joins TRBV15 to TRBJ2-7; TRBD2 matches at 9 bases. V lost 4 bases to trimming and J lost 7 bases; unmatched junction nucleotides: 14. Germline CDR1 and CDR2: LNHNV and YYDKDF (reference sequence). The CDR3 is 16 residues long. The CDR3 protein is CATSNGAGGGAGEQYF. The CDR3, as DNA: TGTGCCACCAGCAACGGGGCCGGCGGGGGGGCCGGGGAGCAGTACTTC. The variable domain in full, completed from reference TRBV15 and TRBJ2-7, reads DAMVIQNPRYQVTQFGKPVTLSCSQTLNHNVMYWYQQKSSQAPKLLFHYYDKDFNNEADTPDNFQSRRPNTSFCFLDIRSPGLGDTAMYLCATSNGAGGGAGEQYFGPGTRLTVT.

This clone was seen a handful of times. V gene TRBV10-1 combines with J gene TRBJ1-3; no reliable D call. V was clipped by 2 bases and J by 2 bases, with 4 bases between them. This CDR3 contains 13 residues. Germline CDR1 WNHNN, CDR2 SYGVQD (reference sequence). The CDR3 sequence: CASSEKPGNTIYF. Written as DNA, the CDR3 is TGCGCCAGCAGTGAGAAGCCTGGAAACACCATATATTTT.

The V call is TRBV19, the J call TRBJ2-3; tentatively, D is TRBD1 (5 bases). Germline loops: CDR1 LNHDA, CDR2 SQIVND (reference sequence). V was clipped by 7 bases and J by 4 bases, with 18 bases between them. This CDR3 spans 15 amino acids. In nucleotides, the CDR3 is TGTGCCAGTACCATCATGGGGCAGGGCGCAGATACGCAGTATTTT. Translating gives CASTIMGQGADTQYF.

The chain is built from TRBV4-1 and TRBJ1-1; a possible D gene is TRBD1 (6 bases). Germline values: CDR1 MGHRA, CDR2 YSYEKL. V was clipped by 4 bases and J by 1 base, with 13 bases between them. This CDR3 contains 15 residues. CDR3 region: CASSLSEGQNTEAFF. The CDR3 DNA reads as TGCGCCAGCAGCCTAAGCGAGGGACAGAACACTGAAGCTTTCTTT.

This chain joins TRBV27 and TRBJ1-6, with 8 bases that match TRBD1. The CDR3 is made up of 15 amino acids. Germline CDR1 MNHEY, CDR2 SMNVEV (reference sequence). V dropped 2 bases and J dropped 10; count of bases not matched to a gene: 7. CDR3 protein: CASSLDTTGGSPLHF. Here the CDR3 DNA reads TGTGCCAGCAGTTTAGATACAACAGGGGGATCACCCCTCCACTTT.

The chain joins TRBV2 to TRBJ2-6; possibly TRBD2 for D (6 bases). V dropped 4 bases and J dropped 0 bases, with 13 bases sitting between them. This CDR3 has 17 residues. Per the germline V gene, CDR1 is SNHLY and CDR2 is FYNNEI. CDR3 residues: CASSVSGDLSGANVLTF. Here the CDR3 DNA reads TGTGCCAGCAGTGTTAGCGGTGATCTCTCTGGGGCCAACGTCCTGACTTTC.

V and J are TRBV6-5 and TRBJ1-2; 7 positions match TRBD1. In germline, CDR1 is MNHEY, CDR2 SVGAGI. This CDR3 has 15 amino acids. With 5 bases clipped from V and 2 bases from J, the junction kept 8 bases outside the gene matches. The CDR3 is CASSPLTGSNYGYTF. DNA of the CDR3: TGTGCCAGCAGTCCCCTGACAGGGTCGAACTATGGCTACACCTTC.

The V call is TRBV6-4, the J call TRBJ1-6, with 9 bases matching TRBD1. J was trimmed by 12 bases and V by 0 bases; bases with no gene match: 3. Germline values: CDR1 MRHNA, CDR2 SNTAGT. CDR3 length equals 14 residues. CDR3 DNA sequence: TGTGCCAGCAGTGACTCGACAGGGGGTGGACCCCTCCACTTT. This gives the protein CASSDSTGGGPLHF.

The CDR3 DNA reads as TGCGCCAGCAGCCGCGGTGGGGGGACCCAAGAGACCCAGTACTTC. Protein: CASSRGGGTQETQYF. The chain links TRBV4-1 to TRBJ2-5; possibly TRBD2 for D (6 bases). Germline V lookup: CDR1 MGHRA, CDR2 YSYEKL. The length of the CDR3 is 15 residues. Between the trimmed V and J ends, which lost 4 bases and 1 base, there was a span of 13 bases.

The V gene is TRBV28, the J gene TRBJ2-3, with TRBD2 identical over 10 bases. The CDR3 extends over 18 amino acids. The trim removed 1 base at V and 2 bases at J, leaving 9 bases unmatched. CDR1 and CDR2 (germline): MDHEN, SYDVKM. The CDR3 DNA is TGTGCCAGCAGTTTATCCCTAGCGGGGGTCCGCTCCACAGATACGCAGTATTTT. Translated: CASSLSLAGVRSTDTQYF. Full variable domain (rest looked up from reference TRBV28 and TRBJ2-3): DVKVTQSSRYLVKRTGEKVFLECVQDMDHENMFWYRQDPGLGLRLIYFSYDVKMKEKGDIPEGYSVSREKKERFSLILESASTNQTSMYLCASSLSLAGVRSTDTQYFGPGTRLTVL.

The CDR3 nucleotides read TGCGCCAGCAGCCAATCCACAGGAATGAACACTGAAGCTTTCTTT. Encoded protein: CASSQSTGMNTEAFF. The chain employs TRBV4-1 and TRBJ1-1, with a weak D call TRBD1 (5 bases). V lost 2 bases and J 0 bases, leaving 10 bases between the germline ends. This CDR3 spans 15 amino acids. Germline CDR1 and CDR2: MGHRA and YSYEKL.

The chain employs TRBV7-2 and TRBJ2-1; TRBD1 matches at 11 bases. This CDR3 has 14 amino acids. V was clipped by 4 bases and J by 9 bases; unmatched bases: 5. Germline V CDR1 and CDR2: SGHTA, FQGNSA. The CDR3 region is CASSSRTGGVEQFF. The CDR3 DNA reads TGTGCCAGCAGCTCGCGGACAGGGGGCGTTGAGCAGTTCTTC.

The J gene is TRBJ2-4, the V gene TRBV4-2; D is perhaps TRBD2 (5 bases). In germline, CDR1 is LGHNA, CDR2 YNFKEQ. V lost 3 bases and J 0 bases, leaving 12 bases between the germline ends. The CDR3 has 16 amino acids. CDR3 nucleotides: TGTGCCAGCAGCCAGACGGGGTATTCAGCCAAAAACATTCAGTACTTC. Encoded protein: CASSQTGYSAKNIQYF.

V is TRBV9 and J is TRBJ2-3, with 8 positions matching TRBD1. Looked up from germline, CDR1 is SGDLS and CDR2 is YYNGEE. Trimming at V came to 1 base and at J to 4 bases, leaving 5 bases not matched to a gene. The length of the CDR3 is 15 residues. The CDR3 coding sequence is TGTGCCAGCAGCGTAACTCAGGGGGCGGCAGATACGCAGTATTTT. This encodes CASSVTQGAADTQYF.

The chain links TRBV5-8 to TRBJ2-4, with D unclear. Germline V gives CDR1 SGHTS, CDR2 YDEGEE. The CDR3 spans 17 residues. Between the trimmed V and J ends, which lost 4 bases and 0 bases, there was a span of 17 bases. This CDR3 is CASSGIGRTEAKNIQYF. The CDR3 nucleotides read TGTGCCAGCAGCGGCATCGGACGGACGGAAGCCAAAAACATTCAGTACTTC. Using reference TRBV5-8 and TRBJ2-4 for the parts outside the CDR3, the full variable domain is EAGVTQSPTHLIKTRGQQATLRCSPISGHTSVYWYQQALGLGLQFLLWYDEGEERNRGNFPPRFSGRQFPNYSSELNVNALELEDSALYLCASSGIGRTEAKNIQYFGAGTRLSVL.

Note on this clone: An end of the junction differs from the germline gene, which may be a read error. The chain links TRBV6-1 to TRBJ2-7; 12 bases align to TRBD2. Per germline, CDR1 MNHNS and CDR2 SASEGT. The CDR3 is made up of 14 amino acids. CDR3 loop: CASSRTSGAYEQYF. In DNA, the CDR3 is TGTGCCAGCAGTCGGACTAGCGGGGCCTATGAGCAGTACTTC.

The rearrangement uses TRBV7-2 and TRBJ1-3; D gene uncertain. CDR1 is SGHTA, CDR2 FQGNSA, per germline. The germline V and J ends were trimmed by 6 bases and 1 base, with 10 bases remaining between them. CDR3 length equals 14 residues. The CDR3 protein is CASRPVGSGNTIYF. CDR3 DNA sequence: TGTGCCAGCAGGCCAGTGGGGTCTGGAAACACCATATATTTT.

V and J are TRBV12-5 and TRBJ2-7, with D tentatively TRBD1 or TRBD2 (6 bases each). V was trimmed by 3 bases and J by 3 bases, leaving 18 bases between them. This CDR3 contains 16 residues. Germline V gives CDR1 LGHNT, CDR2 FRNRAP. This CDR3 reads CASGLRVGGADYEQYF. The CDR3 nucleotides read TGTGCTAGTGGTTTACGTGTCGGGGGCGCGGACTACGAGCAGTACTTC.

V usage is TRBV9 and J usage is TRBJ2-3; 11 nucleotides agree with TRBD1. The CDR3 loop spans 15 amino acids. The V and J ends lost 3 bases and 3 bases, in that order; junction bases with no gene match: 3. Germline V gene sequence: CDR1 SGDLS, CDR2 YYNGEE. CDR3 sequence (DNA): TGTGCCAGCAGCGGGACAGGGGGCAAGACAGATACGCAGTATTTT. Protein product: CASSGTGGKTDTQYF. Variable domain in full (rest from reference TRBV9 and TRBJ2-3): DSGVTQTPKHLITATGQRVTLRCSPRSGDLSVYWYQQSLDQGLQFLIQYYNGEERAKGNILERFSAQQFPDLHSELNLSSLELGDSALYFCASSGTGGKTDTQYFGPGTRLTVL.

This chain links TRBV18 with TRBJ2-3; 8 bases fit TRBD2. CDR3 length equals 17 residues. V shed 6 bases, J shed 5 bases, and the junction held 16 bases outside the gene matches. The germline CDR1 and CDR2 sequences are KGHSH and LQKENI. The CDR3 region has the DNA TGTGCCAGCTCCCTCTACAACGCGGGGGGCGGAATAGATACGCAGTATTTT. Translating it yields CASSLYNAGGGIDTQYF.

The chain joins TRBV6-6 to TRBJ2-7; tentatively, D is TRBD2 (7 bases). This CDR3 region has 14 residues. Trimming left V 2 bases short and J 4 bases short, with 12 bases between. The germline CDR1 and CDR2 sequences are MNHNY and SVGAGI (reference sequence). The CDR3: CASSYGGRGYEQYF. The CDR3 DNA reads as TGTGCCAGCAGTTACGGAGGGAGGGGGTACGAGCAGTACTTC.